Shown below are 28 T cell receptor beta chains from a single sample sequenced in a study of tumor-infiltrating lymphocytes in localized non-small cell lung cancer. Sequencing was performed with immunoSEQ multiplex PCR; in TCRdb, only in-frame clones are kept and a portion is missing. Of approximately 17,000 clones detected, more than 60% appear once; the ten largest clones hold roughly 6%. The sample comprised lung tumor tissue. The source is a human donor with non-small cell lung cancer.

V usage is TRBV19 and J usage is TRBJ2-5, with D perhaps being TRBD1 or TRBD2 (5 bases each). CDR1 is LNHDA and CDR2 is SQIVND in the germline V gene (reference sequence). CDR3 size: 13 residues. The V end lost 3 bases, the J end lost 7 bases, and 12 bases lay between the germline ends. CDR3 loop: CASSIMKGRTQYF. CDR3 in DNA: TGTGCCAGTAGTATTATGAAGGGGAGGACCCAGTACTTC.

The V and J genes are TRBV28 and TRBJ2-3; TRBD2 matches 9 bases. The germline V gene has CDR1 MDHEN and CDR2 SYDVKM. The CDR3 is 18 amino acids. V shed 7 bases and J 1 base; nucleotides not matched to a gene: 15. DNA for the CDR3: TGTGCCAGCACCTGCGGTCGTCAGCGGGAGGTATGCACAGATACGCAGTATTTT. Translating gives CASTCGRQREVCTDTQYF.

This clone was counted between two and nine times. The chain couples TRBV7-6 to TRBJ2-7, with 9 positions matching TRBD1. Germline values: CDR1 SGHVS, CDR2 FNYEAQ. The CDR3 runs 16 residues. The V segment lost 0 bases and the J segment 3 bases; nucleotides outside the gene matches: 6. The CDR3 sequence: CASSLAVGQGNYEQYF. The CDR3 DNA follows: TGTGCCAGCAGCTTAGCGGTGGGACAGGGAAACTACGAGCAGTACTTC.

V and J are TRBV30 and TRBJ1-2; D possibly corresponds to TRBD1 (5 bases). Trimming took 1 base from V and 4 from J, leaving 25 bases between them. Germline V gives CDR1 GTSNPN, CDR2 SVGIG (reference sequence). This CDR3 comprises 18 residues. The CDR3 region is CAWSGIGGSPSQGYGYTF. The CDR3 bases are TGTGCCTGGAGTGGAATAGGTGGGTCTCCTTCCCAGGGCTATGGCTACACCTTC.

This clone came up a few times. This chain uses TRBV11-2 with TRBJ1-1; maybe TRBD1 (6 bases). CDR1 and CDR2 from the germline V gene are SGHAT and FQNNGV. Trimming left V 5 bases short and J 10 bases short, with 14 bases between. The length of the CDR3 is 12 residues. CDR3 in amino acids: CASSPGGGAAFF. Here the CDR3 DNA reads TGTGCCAGCAGCCCCGGCGGGGGGGCAGCTTTCTTT.

The chain couples TRBV7-3 to TRBJ1-1; maybe TRBD1 (5 bases). CDR1 SGHTA and CDR2 FQGTGA come from the germline V gene. The CDR3 has 16 amino acids. V dropped 3 bases and J dropped 0 bases, with 14 bases sitting between them. The CDR3 spells CASSLGQAGMNTEAFF. Here the CDR3 DNA reads TGTGCCAGCAGCTTGGGGCAGGCTGGGATGAACACTGAAGCTTTCTTT.

In this sample, this clone turned up once. Here the CDR3 DNA reads TGTGCCAGCAGCCCAGCGGTAGGTCCGTCCAGAGCCAAAAACATTCAGTACTTC. Translated: CASSPAVGPSRAKNIQYF. The gene calls are TRBV11-2 and TRBJ2-4, with TRBD2 as a possible D gene (5 bases). CDR3 length equals 18 residues. Trimming shortened V by 5 bases and J by 0 bases, and 20 bases separated the two germline ends. Germline loops: CDR1 SGHAT, CDR2 FQNNGV.

CDR3 sequence (DNA): TGTGCCAGCAGTCCCCCCTATGAGGGTGGCATTCAGTACTTC. Encoded protein: CASSPPYEGGIQYF. V usage is TRBV28 and J usage is TRBJ2-4, with D possibly TRBD2 on 5 matching bases. The germline V gene has CDR1 MDHEN and CDR2 SYDVKM. The CDR3 extends over 14 amino acids. The V and J ends lost 5 bases and 9 bases respectively, with 17 bases between them. Using reference TRBV28 and TRBJ2-4 for the parts outside the CDR3, the full variable domain is DVKVTQSSRYLVKRTGEKVFLECVQDMDHENMFWYRQDPGLGLRLIYFSYDVKMKEKGDIPEGYSVSREKKERFSLILESASTNQTSMYLCASSPPYEGGIQYFGAGTRLSVL.

This clone turned up a few times. The gene calls are TRBV29-1 and TRBJ1-2; D is unclear. CDR1 is SQVTM and CDR2 is ANQGSEA in the germline V gene. This CDR3 region has 14 residues. V was pared by 3 bases and J by 5 bases, with 16 bases between. The CDR3 sequence is CSVDGRAKTYGYTF. The DNA of the CDR3 is TGCAGCGTTGACGGACGAGCTAAGACGTATGGCTACACCTTC.

This rearrangement joins TRBV5-6 to TRBJ1-2; D remains unclear. Looked up from germline, CDR1 is SGHDT and CDR2 is YYEEEE. The ends were cut back, 2 bases at V and 7 bases at J, with 15 bases in the middle. There are 14 residues in the CDR3. CDR3 sequence: CASSFGFLFGGYTF. CDR3 DNA sequence: TGTGCCAGCAGCTTCGGGTTCTTGTTCGGTGGCTACACCTTC.

The chain employs TRBV11-2 and TRBJ2-2, with TRBD2 as a possible D gene (5 bases). CDR1 is SGHAT, CDR2 FQNNGV, per germline. The CDR3 has 16 amino acids. V lost 3 bases and J 7 bases, leaving 18 bases between the germline ends. The DNA for the CDR3 is TGTGCCAGCAGCTTTAGGTCTGGACTCCTCTTCGGGGAGCTGTTTTTT. Amino acid sequence: CASSFRSGLLFGELFF. The entire variable domain, with the rest obtained from reference TRBV11-2 and TRBJ2-2, is as follows: EAGVAQSPRYKIIEKRQSVAFWCNPISGHATLYWYQQILGQGPKLLIQFQNNGVVDDSQLPKDRFSAERLKGVDSTLKIQPAKLEDSAVYLCASSFRSGLLFGELFFGEGSRLTVL.

The chain carries TRBV11-3 and TRBJ1-2; D gene unclear. CDR3 length: 13 residues. V lost 5 bases and J lost 2, with 9 bases in between. From germline, CDR1 is SGHNT and CDR2 YENEEA. CDR3 coding DNA: TGTGCCAGCAGCGAAGAGATGAACTATGGCTACACCTTC. Protein sequence: CASSEEMNYGYTF.

By proportion, this clone is medium-sized (0.01 to 0.1%). This chain links TRBV4-2 with TRBJ2-3, with 10 bases lining up with TRBD2. The CDR3 runs 16 residues. Germline values: CDR1 LGHNA, CDR2 YNFKEQ. V was pared by 0 bases and J by 1 base, with 1 base of the junction left unmatched. The CDR3 spells CASSQDLAGGTDTQYF. Written as DNA, the CDR3 is TGTGCCAGCAGCCAAGATCTAGCGGGGGGCACAGATACGCAGTATTTT.

J is TRBJ1-6 and V is TRBV14; maybe TRBD1 (6 bases). Trimming left V 5 bases short and J 9 bases short, with 14 bases between. This CDR3 is built from 14 residues. The germline gives CDR1 SGHDN, CDR2 FVKESK. The CDR3 DNA follows: TGTGCCAGCAGCTCTTTAGGGGGGAGTTCACCCCTCCACTTT. This gives the protein CASSSLGGSSPLHF.

The CDR3 nucleotides read TGTGCCAGCAGCTATGGGGGGAGTCCCAATCAGCCCCAGCATTTT. This translates into CASSYGGSPNQPQHF. The rearrangement joins TRBV7-2 to TRBJ1-5; TRBD1 is a possible D gene (5 bases). Germline V lookup: CDR1 SGHTA, CDR2 FQGNSA. The V and J ends lost 4 bases and 3 bases respectively, with 13 bases between them. This CDR3 contains 15 residues.

V is TRBV19 and J is TRBJ1-1; 12 nucleotides match TRBD1. The CDR3 is 14 residues long. Unmatched junction bases numbered 6, after V lost 6 bases and J lost 7 bases. Germline CDR1 is LNHDA and CDR2 is SQIVND (reference sequence). CDR3 residues: CASRGTGGGGEAFF. The CDR3 coding sequence is TGTGCCAGTAGAGGGACAGGGGGCGGAGGTGAAGCTTTCTTT.

The J gene is TRBJ2-3, the V gene TRBV18; 9 bases agree with TRBD2. V shed 2 bases, J shed 2 bases, and the junction held 8 bases outside the gene matches. This CDR3 contains 17 residues. Germline V CDR1 and CDR2: KGHSH, LQKENI. The CDR3 coding sequence is TGTGCCAGCTCACCATTTATAGCGGGAGATGACACAGATACGCAGTATTTT. Protein product: CASSPFIAGDDTDTQYF.

The chain uses TRBV29-1 and TRBJ2-3; a weak D match, TRBD1 (5 bases). This CDR3 spans 17 amino acids. Germline V gives CDR1 SQVTM, CDR2 ANQGSEA. V was trimmed by 2 bases and J by 4 bases, leaving 22 bases between them. The CDR3 protein is CSVEWLRGTSASDTQYF. CDR3 nucleotides: TGCAGCGTTGAATGGCTTAGGGGTACCAGTGCATCAGATACGCAGTATTTT.

This sequence joins TRBV5-1 and TRBJ1-1; D perhaps matches TRBD1 (6 bases). The CDR3 has 13 amino acids. Trimming took 6 bases from V and 1 from J, leaving 10 bases between them. Germline-derived CDR1 and CDR2 are SGHRS and YFSETQ. Here the CDR3 reads CASTEQGNTEAFF. The CDR3, as DNA: TGCGCCAGCACCGAACAGGGGAACACTGAAGCTTTCTTT.

The CDR3 coding sequence is TGCGCCAGCAGCCCCCTTCTCCGGGACAGGGGAGGCACCGGGGAGCTGTTTTTT. It codes for CASSPLLRDRGGTGELFF. V usage is TRBV5-1 and J usage is TRBJ2-2, with 10 bases that match TRBD1. CDR1 and CDR2 (germline): SGHRS, YFSETQ. With 4 bases clipped from V and 4 bases from J, the junction kept 13 bases outside the gene matches. There are 18 residues in the CDR3. The variable domain in full, with the rest retrieved from reference TRBV5-1 and TRBJ2-2, is KAGVTQTPRYLIKTRGQQVTLSCSPISGHRSVSWYQQTPGQGLQFLFEYFSETQRNKGNFPGRFSGRQFSNSRSEMNVSTLELGDSALYLCASSPLLRDRGGTGELFFGEGSRLTVL.

The chain carries TRBV7-2 and TRBJ1-2; D remains unclear. V shed 3 bases and J shed 7 bases, with 9 bases lying between them. Looked up from germline, CDR1 is SGHTA and CDR2 is FQGNSA. The CDR3 consists of 12 residues. The CDR3 reads CASSLSPFGYTF. The CDR3 DNA sequence: TGTGCCAGCAGCTTGTCCCCCTTTGGCTACACCTTC.

A few counts support this clone. The chain joins TRBV4-3 to TRBJ2-2, with 9 positions matching TRBD1. CDR1 and CDR2 from the germline V gene are LGHNA and YSLEER. With 1 base clipped from V and 4 bases from J, the junction kept 1 base outside the gene matches. The CDR3 extends over 15 amino acids. The CDR3, as DNA: TGCGCCAGCAGCCAAGTGACAGGGGGCACCGGGGAGCTGTTTTTT. Amino acids: CASSQVTGGTGELFF.

The chain uses TRBV7-3 and TRBJ1-4, with TRBD1 identical over 8 bases. Germline trimming cut 5 bases from V and 0 bases from J; bases unmatched to any gene: 14. Germline CDR1 SGHTA, CDR2 FQGTGA. The CDR3 totals 19 residues. CDR3 DNA: TGTGCCAGCAGCGAAGGTCGACAGGGGAAGCGTGCAACTAATGAAAAACTGTTTTTT. Translating it yields CASSEGRQGKRATNEKLFF.

The chain uses TRBV9 and TRBJ1-1; D perhaps matches TRBD1 (6 bases). The CDR3 is 15 residues long. CDR1 SGDLS and CDR2 YYNGEE come from the germline V gene. Trimming removed 0 bases from V and 1 base from J, with 10 bases in between. In DNA form, the CDR3 reads TGTGCCAGCAGCGTAGAGGACAGACCGAACACTGAAGCTTTCTTT. Residues: CASSVEDRPNTEAFF. Full variable domain (outside the CDR3, taken from reference TRBV9 and TRBJ1-1): DSGVTQTPKHLITATGQRVTLRCSPRSGDLSVYWYQQSLDQGLQFLIQYYNGEERAKGNILERFSAQQFPDLHSELNLSSLELGDSALYFCASSVEDRPNTEAFFGQGTRLTVV.

By share, this clone counts as medium-sized (0.01 to 0.1%). V gene TRBV4-2 combines with J gene TRBJ1-1; D remains ambiguous. CDR1 is LGHNA, CDR2 YNFKEQ, per germline. CDR3 size: 13 residues. V lost 1 base and J 1 base, leaving 4 bases between the germline ends. Here the CDR3 reads CASSQVQNTEAFF. CDR3 bases: TGTGCCAGCAGCCAAGTACAGAACACTGAAGCTTTCTTT.

The chain couples TRBV18 to TRBJ2-2, with D tentatively TRBD1 or TRBD2 (5 bases each). Germline assignment: CDR1 KGHSH and CDR2 LQKENI. Trimming cost V 4 bases and J 10 bases, with 16 bases left between them. This CDR3 contains 14 residues. CDR3 coding DNA: TGTGCCAGCTCACTCCTGGGAGTGGGGGAGGAGCTGTTTTTT. Translation gives CASSLLGVGEELFF.

CDR3 in amino acids: CASSSSIGQGLEQYF. The CDR3 region has the DNA TGTGCCAGCAGCTCATCTATCGGGCAGGGGCTCGAGCAGTACTTC. The gene calls are TRBV4-2 and TRBJ2-7; tentatively, D is TRBD1 (6 bases). Germline CDR1 and CDR2: LGHNA and YNFKEQ. The CDR3 has 15 residues. The V and J ends lost 5 bases and 6 bases respectively, with 20 bases between them.

This rearrangement joins TRBV4-1 to TRBJ2-7; D may be TRBD2 (5 bases). CDR3 length: 16 amino acids. Trimming left V 0 bases short and J 3 bases short, with 15 bases between. Germline V CDR1 and CDR2: MGHRA, YSYEKL. The CDR3 protein is CASSQDERERYYEQYF. The CDR3 coding sequence is TGCGCCAGCAGCCAAGATGAAAGGGAGCGGTACTACGAGCAGTACTTC.